This T cell receptor (beta chain) appears in the sequencing data of a study of post-analysis software for immune sequencing data. Each TCR beta cDNA library carried unique molecular identifiers. Each CDR3 protein gets one entry after TCRdb re-called the PCR reads with MiXCR. The table records some 260,000 distinct CDR3 sequences, just over 35% of them present only once. CDR3 length: 15 amino acids. Germline V gene data show CDR1 as SGHRS and CDR2 as YFSETQ. Trimming shortened V by 0 bases and J by 3 bases, and 7 bases separated the two germline ends. Many counts were recorded for this clonotype. Its target is unknown. Findings of the study overall: TRBV5-6, TRBV5-1 and TRBV20-1 were among several TRBV segments more frequent in patients than controls.

The chain has TRBV5-1 and TRBJ1-6; tentative D call: TRBD1 (5 bases). The material sequenced was blood. The source is a girl aged 10 to 17 with multiple sclerosis. The CDR3: CASSLGGDYNSPLHF. CDR3 bases: TGCGCCAGCAGCTTGGGAGGGGACTATAATTCACCCCTCCACTTT. Looking up the rest from reference TRBV5-1 and TRBJ1-6 gives the full variable domain: KAGVTQTPRYLIKTRGQQVTLSCSPISGHRSVSWYQQTPGQGLQFLFEYFSETQRNKGNFPGRFSGRQFSNSRSEMNVSTLELGDSALYLCASSLGGDYNSPLHFGNGTRLTVT.